These 26 T cell receptor beta chains originate from one sample sequenced in a study of cytomegalovirus exposure and HLA in healthy donors (dated by TCRdb to 2017 to 2019). The library was produced with the immunoSEQ multiplex PCR assay. A mixture of 60 forward primers for TCR Vbeta segments and 13 reverse primers for TCR Jbeta segments was used in the multiplex PCR. The table comes from immuneACCESS by way of TCRdb, which keeps in-frame sequences with V and J called. Part of the clones is missing from these tables; in studies checked, under half for an unresolved V gene and the rest for unknown reasons. This sample has approximately 160,000 clones in its table, and approximately 78% of those were observed once. 0.96% of the sample rests with the top ten. The specimen sequenced was PBMCs. All receptors derive from a girl between 2 and 10 years old in good health and CMV-seropositive.

This clone was observed a handful of times. The rearrangement links TRBV6-1 to TRBJ2-1; 13 nucleotides agree with TRBD2. This CDR3 has 15 amino acids. Germline CDR1 is MNHNS and CDR2 is SASEGT. V was pared by 4 bases and J by 6 bases, with 3 bases of the junction left unmatched. The chain's CDR3 is CASSALAGGGNEQFF. Here the CDR3 DNA reads TGTGCCAGCAGTGCACTAGCGGGAGGGGGCAATGAGCAGTTCTTC.

This chain connects TRBV28 to TRBJ2-7, with D hard to call. Germline V gene data show CDR1 as MDHEN and CDR2 as SYDVKM. The CDR3 covers 9 residues. V was pared by 10 bases and J by 8 bases, with 9 bases between. The CDR3 protein is CAITIKQYF. The CDR3 region has the DNA TGTGCCATCACTATAAAGCAGTACTTC.

The CDR3 region has the DNA TGTGCCAGCAGTGAGGAGCTAGCTTTTGAGCAGTACTTC. Translation: CASSEELAFEQYF. The V call is TRBV6-1, the J call TRBJ2-7; TRBD2 is a possible D gene (5 bases). Trimming pared 3 bases from V and 7 bases from J, leaving 13 bases between. The germline V gene encodes CDR1 MNHNS and CDR2 SASEGT. The CDR3 totals 13 residues.

A few counts support this clone. The chain combines TRBV30 with TRBJ2-2; the match to TRBD2 covers 9 bases. Germline trimming cut 2 bases from V and 4 bases from J; bases unmatched to any gene: 8. The CDR3 runs to 16 residues. Germline V gene lookup returns CDR1 GTSNPN and CDR2 SVGIG (reference sequence). The CDR3 loop is CAWSRLGTSSTGELFF. CDR3 nucleotides: TGTGCCTGGAGTAGGTTGGGGACTAGCAGCACCGGGGAGCTGTTTTTT.

The chain carries TRBV29-1 and TRBJ1-1; 8 bases are a match to TRBD1. CDR1 and CDR2 (germline): SQVTM, ANQGSEA. CDR3 length: 13 amino acids. The junction had 6 bases not matched to a gene; V was cut back by 6 bases and J by 3 bases. The CDR3 is CSVNGQGDTEAFF. The CDR3, as DNA: TGCAGCGTCAACGGACAGGGCGACACTGAAGCTTTCTTT.

As to this clone: Germline is not matched at one junction end, which may reflect a read error. V is TRBV30 and J is TRBJ2-1, with a weak D call TRBD1 (5 bases). There are 13 residues in the CDR3. Per the germline V gene, CDR1 is GTSNPN and CDR2 is SVGIG (reference sequence). The chain's CDR3 is CARSETAYNEQFF. DNA for the CDR3: TGTGCCCGGAGCGAGACAGCCTACAATGAGCAGTTCTTC.

J is TRBJ2-7 and V is TRBV21-1; TRBD1, as called in the table, went unchecked against the DNA. TRBV21-1 is tagged as a pseudogene. The CDR3 extends over 15 amino acids. The CDR3 DNA sequence: TGTGCCAGCGGGTGGTTCCGGGACAGGGAATACGAGCAGTACTTC. Translated: CASGWFRDREYEQYF.

The chain employs TRBV13 and TRBJ2-1, with D unclear. The CDR3 covers 11 residues. V lost 1 base and J 9 bases, leaving 4 bases between the germline ends. CDR1 and CDR2 from the germline V gene are PRHDT and FYEKMQ (reference sequence). The CDR3 loop is CASSLASEQFF. The CDR3 coding sequence is TGTGCCAGCAGCTTAGCGAGTGAGCAGTTCTTC.

The chain has TRBV6-5 and TRBJ2-3; D is perhaps TRBD2 (5 bases). CDR3 size: 13 residues. Germline lookup yields CDR1 MNHEY and CDR2 SVGAGI. Trimming shortened V by 7 bases and J by 5 bases, and 13 bases separated the two germline ends. This CDR3 reads CASTRTGRDTQYF. CDR3 coding DNA: TGTGCCAGCACCAGGACTGGGAGAGATACGCAGTATTTT.

The chain couples TRBV27 to TRBJ1-6; a possible D gene is TRBD1 (5 bases). The V and J ends lost 3 bases and 3 bases respectively, with 9 bases between them. The germline V gene has CDR1 MNHEY and CDR2 SMNVEV (reference sequence). The CDR3 covers 15 residues. CDR3 amino acids: CASSFREGYNSPLHF. The CDR3 DNA reads TGTGCCAGCAGTTTCAGGGAGGGCTATAATTCACCCCTCCACTTT.

The chain is built from TRBV5-1 and TRBJ2-3; D gene unclear. The germline V and J ends were trimmed by 5 bases and 2 bases, with 15 bases remaining between them. CDR1 is SGHRS and CDR2 is YFSETQ in the germline V gene. The CDR3 covers 15 residues. CDR3 sequence reads: CASRSAVSSTDTQYF. The CDR3 region has the DNA TGCGCCAGCAGATCGGCGGTCAGCTCCACAGATACGCAGTATTTT.

The gene calls are TRBV2 and TRBJ1-1, with D perhaps matching TRBD1 (5 bases). CDR3 length: 13 residues. The V end lost 4 bases, the J end lost 3 bases, and 9 bases lay between the germline ends. The V gene's germline CDR1 is SNHLY and CDR2 FYNNEI. The CDR3 loop is CASSAGRDTEAFF. The CDR3 nucleotides are TGTGCCAGCAGTGCAGGGAGGGACACTGAAGCTTTCTTT. The variable domain in full, with the rest retrieved from reference TRBV2 and TRBJ1-1, is EPEVTQTPSHQVTQMGQEVILRCVPISNHLYFYWYRQILGQKVEFLVSFYNNEISEKSEIFDDQFSVERPDGSNFTLKIRSTKLEDSAMYFCASSAGRDTEAFFGQGTRLTVV.

The chain joins TRBV4-1 to TRBJ2-3; 8 bases are a match to TRBD2. This CDR3 comprises 15 residues. The V gene end was trimmed by 0 bases and the J gene end by 4 bases; junction bases not matched to a gene: 3. Looked up from germline, CDR1 is MGHRA and CDR2 is YSYEKL. The CDR3 DNA reads as TGCGCCAGCAGCCAAGAGATAGCGGGACCAGATACGCAGTATTTT. Amino acids: CASSQEIAGPDTQYF.

V usage is TRBV5-1 and J usage is TRBJ2-2; 7 bases map to TRBD2. With 2 bases clipped from V and 5 bases from J, the junction kept 6 bases outside the gene matches. The CDR3 is 15 amino acids. The germline V gene encodes CDR1 SGHRS and CDR2 YFSETQ. The CDR3 region is CASSFRLARTGELFF. CDR3 sequence (DNA): TGCGCCAGCAGCTTCCGACTAGCCCGAACCGGGGAGCTGTTTTTT.

CDR3 sequence reads: CASSFQAGGPYEQYF. The DNA for the CDR3 is TGCGCCAGCAGCTTTCAAGCGGGAGGCCCCTACGAGCAGTACTTC. The chain is built from TRBV5-1 and TRBJ2-7, with TRBD2 matching 9 bases. The CDR3 extends over 15 amino acids. CDR1 and CDR2 from the germline V gene are SGHRS and YFSETQ. J gave up 2 bases and V 2 bases, and 5 bases lay outside the gene matches. Full variable domain (outside the CDR3, taken from reference TRBV5-1 and TRBJ2-7): KAGVTQTPRYLIKTRGQQVTLSCSPISGHRSVSWYQQTPGQGLQFLFEYFSETQRNKGNFPGRFSGRQFSNSRSEMNVSTLELGDSALYLCASSFQAGGPYEQYFGPGTRLTVT.

V gene TRBV9 combines with J gene TRBJ2-1; 8 bases are a match to TRBD2. CDR1 and CDR2 (germline): SGDLS, YYNGEE. CDR3 length: 14 residues. The V gene end was trimmed by 3 bases and the J gene end by 5 bases; junction bases not matched to a gene: 4. CDR3 DNA: TGTGCCAGCAGCGCCGCACTAGCGGACAATGAGCAGTTCTTC. It is translated as CASSAALADNEQFF.

The chain joins TRBV9 to TRBJ1-1; TRBD1 might be the D (5 bases). V was trimmed by 0 bases and J by 1 base, leaving 10 bases between them. This CDR3 is 15 amino acids long. Germline CDR1 is SGDLS and CDR2 is YYNGEE. The DNA for the CDR3 is TGTGCCAGCAGCGTAGACCAGGGTAGGAACACTGAAGCTTTCTTT. Translation gives CASSVDQGRNTEAFF.

This sequence joins TRBV5-4 and TRBJ1-1, with D unclear. This CDR3 has 13 residues. V lost 0 bases and J lost 3, with 6 bases in between. Germline loops: CDR1 SGHNT, CDR2 YYREEE (reference sequence). CDR3 loop: CASSLGRDTEAFF. In DNA, the CDR3 is TGTGCCAGCAGCTTGGGGAGGGACACTGAAGCTTTCTTT.

In DNA form, the CDR3 reads TGTGCCATCAGTGGCCGGGTTCAAGAGACCCAGTACTTC. Translated, it gives CAISGRVQETQYF. V and J are TRBV10-3 and TRBJ2-5; no firm D call. Germline CDR1 ENHRY, CDR2 SYGVKD. V gave up 4 bases and J gave up 2 bases, with 8 bases separating them. The CDR3 sequence is 13 residues long.

V gene TRBV5-4 combines with J gene TRBJ2-7; the match to TRBD1 covers 10 bases. The germline CDR1 and CDR2 sequences are SGHNT and YYREEE (reference sequence). The CDR3 totals 15 residues. With 4 bases clipped from V and 3 bases from J, the junction kept 7 bases outside the gene matches. CDR3 residues: CASSPPGTGDYEQYF. Here the CDR3 DNA reads TGTGCCAGCAGCCCCCCCGGGACAGGGGACTACGAGCAGTACTTC.

J is TRBJ1-2 and V is TRBV10-3, with 9 bases that match TRBD1. The CDR3 runs to 13 residues. In germline, CDR1 is ENHRY, CDR2 SYGVKD. V dropped 6 bases and J dropped 7; count of bases not matched to a gene: 6. CDR3 amino acids: CAIRGQGIGGYTF. CDR3 DNA: TGTGCCATCAGGGGACAGGGTATCGGTGGCTACACCTTC.

The CDR3 loop reads CASSLAGQGEKLFF. DNA for the CDR3: TGTGCCAGCAGCTTAGCGGGGCAGGGGGAAAAACTGTTTTTT. This chain joins TRBV7-2 and TRBJ1-4, with a tentative D call TRBD1 (6 bases). Germline V gene sequence: CDR1 SGHTA, CDR2 FQGNSA. V lost 0 bases and J lost 8, with 10 bases in between. CDR3 size: 14 residues.

The chain joins TRBV11-3 to TRBJ1-1; D gene unclear. The CDR3 sequence is 13 residues long. V was cut by 2 bases and J by 3 bases, with 7 bases left in between. In germline, CDR1 is SGHNT, CDR2 YENEEA. The CDR3 nucleotides read TGTGCCAGCAGCTTAAACAGTTACACTGAAGCTTTCTTT. Residues: CASSLNSYTEAFF.

The gene calls are TRBV9 and TRBJ2-3, with 7 bases identical to TRBD2. Germline V gene sequence: CDR1 SGDLS, CDR2 YYNGEE. The CDR3 extends over 16 amino acids. The junction had 13 bases not matched to a gene; V was cut back by 0 bases and J by 9 bases. Here the CDR3 DNA reads TGTGCCAGCAGCGTAGCTGAGGGAGGGGAGTGGGAGACGCAGTATTTT. Its translation is CASSVAEGGEWETQYF.

This CDR3 is CAISDFRGKPGVGGTEAFF. CDR3 nucleotides: TGTGCCATCAGTGATTTTAGGGGAAAACCGGGGGTTGGAGGCACTGAAGCTTTCTTT. V usage is TRBV10-3 and J usage is TRBJ1-1, with D possibly being TRBD1 (5 bases). Per the germline V gene, CDR1 is ENHRY and CDR2 is SYGVKD. The CDR3 is 19 residues long. Deletions cut 3 bases from V and 4 bases from J, with 27 bases between.

The chain employs TRBV30 and TRBJ1-5; no clear D. This CDR3 has 12 amino acids. V shed 3 bases and J shed 6 bases, with 9 bases lying between them. Germline CDR1 and CDR2: GTSNPN and SVGIG (reference sequence). In DNA form, the CDR3 reads TGTGCCTGGAGCGAGGAGTTTCAGCCCCAGCATTTT. Protein sequence: CAWSEEFQPQHF.